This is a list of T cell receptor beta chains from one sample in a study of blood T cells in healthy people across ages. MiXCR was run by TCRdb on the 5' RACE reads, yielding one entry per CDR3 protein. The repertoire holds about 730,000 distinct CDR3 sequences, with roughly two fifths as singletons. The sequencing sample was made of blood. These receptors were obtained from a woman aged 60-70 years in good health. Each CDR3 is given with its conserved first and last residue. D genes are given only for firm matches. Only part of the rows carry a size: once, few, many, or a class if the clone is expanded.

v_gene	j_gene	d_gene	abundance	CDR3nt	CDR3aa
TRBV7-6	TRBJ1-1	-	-	TGTGCCAGCAGCTGGGCCCAGGGAGAGGGGTTAACTGAAGCTTTCTTT	CASSWAQGEGLTEAFF
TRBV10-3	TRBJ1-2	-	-	TGTGCCATCGCTATAACTTCCTATGGCTACACCTTC	CAIAITSYGYTF
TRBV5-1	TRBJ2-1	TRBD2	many	TGCGCCAGCAGGGCTAGCGGGGAGCAGTTCTTC	CASRASGEQFF
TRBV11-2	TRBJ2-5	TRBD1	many	TGTGCCAGCAGGTCGCCGGGACAGGGAGGGGCCCAGTACTTC	CASRSPGQGGAQYF
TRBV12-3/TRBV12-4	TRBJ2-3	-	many	TGTGCCAGCAGTCTGATGGGAGATACGCAGTATTTT	CASSLMGDTQYF
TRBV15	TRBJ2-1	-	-	TGTGCCACCAGCAGAGAAAGACACAATGAGCAGTTCTTC	CATSRERHNEQFF
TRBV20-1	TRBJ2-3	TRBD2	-	TGCAGTGCTAGAGGGGGGGGGACCGACACAGATACGCAGTATTTT	CSARGGGTDTDTQYF
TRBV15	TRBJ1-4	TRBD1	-	TGTGCCACCAGCAGAGGGGACAGGGATAATGAAAAACTGTTTTTT	CATSRGDRDNEKLFF
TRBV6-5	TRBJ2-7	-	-	TGTGCCAGCAGTGACTCGGCCAGATCCTACGAGCAGTACTTC	CASSDSARSYEQYF
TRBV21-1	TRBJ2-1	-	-	TGTGCCAGCAGCAGCGGGACTAGCGGGTGCAATGAGCGGTTCTTC	CASSSGTSGCNERFF
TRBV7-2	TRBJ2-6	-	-	TGTGCCAGCAGCTTATCTTCAGGGCTAAGCTCTGGGGCCAACGTCCTGACTTTC	CASSLSSGLSSGANVLTF
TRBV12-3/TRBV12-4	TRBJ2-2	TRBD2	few	TGTGCCAGCAGGATAGCGGGAGCTGGACTCGGGGAGCTGTTTTTT	CASRIAGAGLGELFF
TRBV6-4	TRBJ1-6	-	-	TGTGCCAGCAGTGACTCGCAGGTGGGGGGGGTTTATAATTCACCCCTCCACTTT	CASSDSQVGGVYNSPLHF
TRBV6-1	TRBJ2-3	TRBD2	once	TGTGCCAGCAGTCTCGAGGCGGGGGACCCCTGTACGCAGTATTTT	CASSLEAGDPCTQYF
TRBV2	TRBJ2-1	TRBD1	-	TGTGCCAGCAGGGACAGGGAGGAAGGTGAGCAGTTCTTC	CASRDREEGEQFF
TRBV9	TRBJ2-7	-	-	TGTGCCAGCAGCCCCGAGCGCACGAGCTCCTACGAGCAGTACTTC	CASSPERTSSYEQYF
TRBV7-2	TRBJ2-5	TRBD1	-	TGTGCCAGCAGCTCAGGGGGGACAGGATTACACAATGAGCAGTACTTC	CASSSGGTGLHNEQYF
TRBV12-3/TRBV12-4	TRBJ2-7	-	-	TGTGCCAGCAGTTTAGGGAGTAGTTCCTACGAGCAGTACTTC	CASSLGSSSYEQYF